This TCR beta chain stems from a study of human T cells and chemical hapten exposure. Across the whole study: TCR yields differed between samples (mainly from small differences in pooled library volume).

This clonotype was detected only a few times. Its antigen is not identified. The time point is: patch test 3, about 24 weeks after DPC sensitization. The sample's treatment: therapeutic diphenylcyclopropenone sensitization with weekly scalp DPC. The study used a library that attached unique molecular identifiers to individual cDNA molecules. Using its own MiXCR run on the RACE reads, TCRdb lists one record per CDR3 protein. The sample includes 60,000 to 65,000 distinct CDR3 sequences, 9.5% to 12% of them seen just once. The CDR3 extends over 13 amino acids. Trimming took 7 bases from V and 7 from J, leaving 19 bases between them. Looked up from germline, CDR1 is DFQATT and CDR2 is SNEGSKA (reference sequence). Study-wide results and caveats: Compared with pre-sensitization or healthy control sets, expanded TCRs clustered more. PT1 expanded TCR counts and patch test score were linked, and their correlation was positive.

The chain uses TRBV20-1 and TRBJ1-2, with unresolved D. This clonotype was sampled from a woman aged 30 to 39 with alopecia areata. Some clones in this sample may be carry-over from other donors' samples. The material was whole blood, obtained in connection with sensitization to the hapten diphenylcyclopropenone (DPC). CDR3 in amino acids: CSVQILGRGGYTF. The CDR3 DNA sequence: TGCAGTGTCCAGATATTGGGTCGTGGTGGCTACACCTTC.